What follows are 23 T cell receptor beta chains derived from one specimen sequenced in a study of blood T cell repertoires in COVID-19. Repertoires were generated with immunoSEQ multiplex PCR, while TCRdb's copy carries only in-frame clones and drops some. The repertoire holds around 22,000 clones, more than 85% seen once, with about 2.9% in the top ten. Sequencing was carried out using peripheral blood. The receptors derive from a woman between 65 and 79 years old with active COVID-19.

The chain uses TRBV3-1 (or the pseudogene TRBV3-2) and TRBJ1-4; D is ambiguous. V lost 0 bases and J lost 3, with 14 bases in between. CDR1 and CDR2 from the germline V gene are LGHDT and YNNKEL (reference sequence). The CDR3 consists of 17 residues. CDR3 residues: CASSQDPRRAANEKLFF. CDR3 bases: TGTGCCAGCAGCCAAGATCCGAGGAGGGCCGCTAATGAAAAACTGTTTTTT.

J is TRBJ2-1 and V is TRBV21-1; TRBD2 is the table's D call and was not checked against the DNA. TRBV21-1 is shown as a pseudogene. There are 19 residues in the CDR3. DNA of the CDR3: TGTGCCAGCAGCAAAACATTCGCCCGATCTGCGGCGGGCTACAATGAGCAGTTCTTC. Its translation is CASSKTFARSAAGYNEQFF.

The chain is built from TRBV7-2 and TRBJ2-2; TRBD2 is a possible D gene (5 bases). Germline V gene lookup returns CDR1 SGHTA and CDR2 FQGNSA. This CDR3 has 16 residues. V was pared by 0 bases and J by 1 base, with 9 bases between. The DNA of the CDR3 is TGTGCCAGCAGCTTAGCGTTCGGGAAGAACACCGGGGAGCTGTTTTTT. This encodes CASSLAFGKNTGELFF. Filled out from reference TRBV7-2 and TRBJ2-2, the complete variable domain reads GAGVSQSPSNKVTEKGKDVELRCDPISGHTALYWYRQSLGQGLEFLIYFQGNSAPDKSGLPSDRFSAERTGGSVSTLTIQRTQQEDSAVYLCASSLAFGKNTGELFFGEGSRLTVL.

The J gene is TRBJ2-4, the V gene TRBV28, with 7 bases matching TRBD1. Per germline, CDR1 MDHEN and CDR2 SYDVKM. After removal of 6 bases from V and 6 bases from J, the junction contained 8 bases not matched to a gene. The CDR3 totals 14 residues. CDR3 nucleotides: TGTGCCAGCAGGACAACAGGGGCGAGAAACATTCAGTACTTC. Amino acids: CASRTTGARNIQYF. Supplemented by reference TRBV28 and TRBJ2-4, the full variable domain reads DVKVTQSSRYLVKRTGEKVFLECVQDMDHENMFWYRQDPGLGLRLIYFSYDVKMKEKGDIPEGYSVSREKKERFSLILESASTNQTSMYLCASRTTGARNIQYFGAGTRLSVL.

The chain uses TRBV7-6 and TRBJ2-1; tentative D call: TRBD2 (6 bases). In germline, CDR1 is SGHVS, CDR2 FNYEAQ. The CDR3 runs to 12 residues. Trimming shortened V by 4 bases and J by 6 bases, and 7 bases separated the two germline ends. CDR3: CASSWRGNEQFF. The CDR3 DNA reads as TGTGCCAGCAGCTGGAGGGGCAATGAGCAGTTCTTC.

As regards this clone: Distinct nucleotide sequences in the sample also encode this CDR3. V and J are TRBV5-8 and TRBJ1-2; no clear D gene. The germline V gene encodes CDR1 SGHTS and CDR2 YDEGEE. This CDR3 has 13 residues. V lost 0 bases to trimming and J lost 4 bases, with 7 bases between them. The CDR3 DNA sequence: TGTGCCAGCAGCTTGGGGCAAGTCTATGGCTACACCTTC. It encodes CASSLGQVYGYTF. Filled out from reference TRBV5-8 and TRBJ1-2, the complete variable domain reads EAGVTQSPTHLIKTRGQQATLRCSPISGHTSVYWYQQALGLGLQFLLWYDEGEERNRGNFPPRFSGRQFPNYSSELNVNALELEDSALYLCASSLGQVYGYTFGSGTRLTVV.

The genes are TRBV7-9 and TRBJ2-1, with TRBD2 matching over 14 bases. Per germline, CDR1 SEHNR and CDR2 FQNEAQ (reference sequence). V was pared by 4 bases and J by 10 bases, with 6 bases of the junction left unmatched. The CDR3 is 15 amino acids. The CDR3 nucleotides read TGTGCCAGCAGCTCCGGGACTAGCGGGAGACGCGAGCAGTTCTTC. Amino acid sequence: CASSSGTSGRREQFF.

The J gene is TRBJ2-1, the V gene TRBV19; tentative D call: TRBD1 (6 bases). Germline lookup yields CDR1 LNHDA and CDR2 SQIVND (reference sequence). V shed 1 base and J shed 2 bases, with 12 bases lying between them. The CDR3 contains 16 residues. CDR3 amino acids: CASSIADRTTYNEQFF. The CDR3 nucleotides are TGTGCCAGTAGTATAGCCGACAGGACAACCTACAATGAGCAGTTCTTC.

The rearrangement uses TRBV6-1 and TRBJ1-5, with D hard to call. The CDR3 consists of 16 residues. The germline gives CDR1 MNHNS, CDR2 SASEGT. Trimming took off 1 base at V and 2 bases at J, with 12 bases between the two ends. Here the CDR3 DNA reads TGTGCCAGCAGTGAAGGAATACCGGGTGGCAATCAGCCCCAGCATTTT. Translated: CASSEGIPGGNQPQHF.

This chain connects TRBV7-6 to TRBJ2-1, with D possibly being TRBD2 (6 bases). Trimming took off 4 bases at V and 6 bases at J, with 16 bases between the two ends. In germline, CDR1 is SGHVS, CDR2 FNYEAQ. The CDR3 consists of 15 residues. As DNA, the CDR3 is TGTGCCAGCAGCTCCGGGACTGGGGGTTCCAATGAGCAGTTCTTC. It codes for CASSSGTGGSNEQFF.

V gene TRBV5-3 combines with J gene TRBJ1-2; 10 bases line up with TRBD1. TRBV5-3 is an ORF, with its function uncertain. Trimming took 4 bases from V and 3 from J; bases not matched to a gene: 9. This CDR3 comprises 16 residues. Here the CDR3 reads CARSPAGTGDDYGYTF. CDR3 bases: TGTGCCAGAAGCCCGGCCGGGACAGGGGACGACTATGGCTACACCTTC.

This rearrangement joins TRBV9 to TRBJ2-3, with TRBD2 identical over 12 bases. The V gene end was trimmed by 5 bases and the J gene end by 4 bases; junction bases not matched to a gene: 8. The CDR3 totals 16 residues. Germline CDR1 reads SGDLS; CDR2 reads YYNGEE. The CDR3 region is CASRDGLAGPPDTQYF. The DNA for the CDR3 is TGTGCCAGCAGAGACGGACTAGCGGGACCCCCAGATACGCAGTATTTT.

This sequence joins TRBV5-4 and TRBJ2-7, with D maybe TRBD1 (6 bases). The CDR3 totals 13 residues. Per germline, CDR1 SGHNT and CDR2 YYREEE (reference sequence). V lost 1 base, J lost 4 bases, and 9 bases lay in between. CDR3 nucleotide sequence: TGTGCCAGCAGCTTGAACAGGGTTTACGAGCAGTACTTC. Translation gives CASSLNRVYEQYF.

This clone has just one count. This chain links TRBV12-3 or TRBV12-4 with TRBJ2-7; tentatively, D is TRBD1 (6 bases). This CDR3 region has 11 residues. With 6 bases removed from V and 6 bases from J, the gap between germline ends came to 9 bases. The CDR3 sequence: CASRQGGEQYF. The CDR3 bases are TGTGCCAGCAGACAGGGTGGCGAGCAGTACTTC.

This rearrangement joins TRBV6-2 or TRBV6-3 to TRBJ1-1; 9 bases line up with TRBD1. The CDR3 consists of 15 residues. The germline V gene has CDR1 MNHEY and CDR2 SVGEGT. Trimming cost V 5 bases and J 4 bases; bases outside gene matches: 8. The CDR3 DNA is TGTGCCAGCAGTAATACAGGGGGCGCCGGCACTGAAGCTTTCTTT. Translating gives CASSNTGGAGTEAFF.

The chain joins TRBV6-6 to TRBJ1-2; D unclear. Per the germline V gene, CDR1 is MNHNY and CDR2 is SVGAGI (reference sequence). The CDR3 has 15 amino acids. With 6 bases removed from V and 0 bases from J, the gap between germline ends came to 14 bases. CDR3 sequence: CASRRSDGANYGYTF. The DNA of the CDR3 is TGTGCCAGCAGACGATCGGACGGGGCTAACTATGGCTACACCTTC.

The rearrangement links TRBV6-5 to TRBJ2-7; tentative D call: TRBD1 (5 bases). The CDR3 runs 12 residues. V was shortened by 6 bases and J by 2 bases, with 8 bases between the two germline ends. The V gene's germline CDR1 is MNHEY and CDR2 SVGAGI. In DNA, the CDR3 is TGTGCCAGCAGCCAGGGTCCCTACGAGCAGTACTTC. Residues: CASSQGPYEQYF.

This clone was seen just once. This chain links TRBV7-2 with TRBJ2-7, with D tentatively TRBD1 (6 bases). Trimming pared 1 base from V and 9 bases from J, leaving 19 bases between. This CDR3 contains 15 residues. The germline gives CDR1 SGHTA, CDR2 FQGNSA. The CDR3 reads CASSLEGTHLTVQYF. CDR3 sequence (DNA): TGTGCCAGCAGCTTAGAAGGGACACACCTCACGGTGCAGTACTTC. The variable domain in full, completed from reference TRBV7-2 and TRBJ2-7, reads GAGVSQSPSNKVTEKGKDVELRCDPISGHTALYWYRQSLGQGLEFLIYFQGNSAPDKSGLPSDRFSAERTGGSVSTLTIQRTQQEDSAVYLCASSLEGTHLTVQYFGPGTRLTVT.

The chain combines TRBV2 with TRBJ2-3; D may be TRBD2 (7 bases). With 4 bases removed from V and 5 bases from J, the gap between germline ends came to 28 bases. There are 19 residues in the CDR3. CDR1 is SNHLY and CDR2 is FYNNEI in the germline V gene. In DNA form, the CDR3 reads TGTGCCAGCAGTGGGTGGGGGGGCAGCGGCGGGCAGAGCCGAGATACGCAGTATTTT. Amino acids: CASSGWGGSGGQSRDTQYF.

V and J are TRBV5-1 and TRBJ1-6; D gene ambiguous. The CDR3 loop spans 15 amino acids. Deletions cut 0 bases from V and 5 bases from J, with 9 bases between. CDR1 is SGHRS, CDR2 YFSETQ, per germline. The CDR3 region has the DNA TGCGCCAGCAGCTTGGAGTCGGCGGATAATTCACCCCTCCACTTT. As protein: CASSLESADNSPLHF. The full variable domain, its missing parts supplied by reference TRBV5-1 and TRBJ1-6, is KAGVTQTPRYLIKTRGQQVTLSCSPISGHRSVSWYQQTPGQGLQFLFEYFSETQRNKGNFPGRFSGRQFSNSRSEMNVSTLELGDSALYLCASSLESADNSPLHFGNGTRLTVT.

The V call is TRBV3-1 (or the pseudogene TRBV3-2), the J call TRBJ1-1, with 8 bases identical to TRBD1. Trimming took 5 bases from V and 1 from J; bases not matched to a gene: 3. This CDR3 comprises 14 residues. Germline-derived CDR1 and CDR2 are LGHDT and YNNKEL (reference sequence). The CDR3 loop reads CASSWGQENTEAFF. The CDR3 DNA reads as TGTGCCAGCAGCTGGGGACAGGAGAACACTGAAGCTTTCTTT.

In DNA, the CDR3 is TGCGCCAGCAGCTGGGGGACAGACTCGAACACCGGGGAGCTGTTTTTT. Its protein product is CASSWGTDSNTGELFF. The V call is TRBV5-1, the J call TRBJ2-2, with TRBD1 matching 7 bases. The germline gives CDR1 SGHRS, CDR2 YFSETQ. The CDR3 covers 16 residues. J gave up 0 bases and V 3 bases, and 5 bases lay outside the gene matches.

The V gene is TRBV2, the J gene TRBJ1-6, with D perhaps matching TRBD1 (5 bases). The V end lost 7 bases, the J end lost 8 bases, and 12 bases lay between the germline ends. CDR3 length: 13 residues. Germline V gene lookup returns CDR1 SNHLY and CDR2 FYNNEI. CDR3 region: CASTVVRDSPLHF. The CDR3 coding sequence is TGTGCCAGCACCGTAGTCAGGGATTCACCCCTCCACTTT.